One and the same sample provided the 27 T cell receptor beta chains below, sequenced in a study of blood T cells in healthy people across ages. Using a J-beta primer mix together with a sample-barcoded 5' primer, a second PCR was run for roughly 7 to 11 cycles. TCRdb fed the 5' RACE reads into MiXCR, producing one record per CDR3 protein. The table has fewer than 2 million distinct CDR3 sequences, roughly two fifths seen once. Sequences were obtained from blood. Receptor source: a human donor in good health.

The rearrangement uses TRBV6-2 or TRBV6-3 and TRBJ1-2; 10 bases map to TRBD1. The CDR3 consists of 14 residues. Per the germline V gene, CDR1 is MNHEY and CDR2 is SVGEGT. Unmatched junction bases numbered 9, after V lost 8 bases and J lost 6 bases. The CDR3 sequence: CASRRDRGANGYTF. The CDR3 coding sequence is TGTGCCAGCCGCCGGGACAGGGGTGCCAATGGCTACACCTTC.

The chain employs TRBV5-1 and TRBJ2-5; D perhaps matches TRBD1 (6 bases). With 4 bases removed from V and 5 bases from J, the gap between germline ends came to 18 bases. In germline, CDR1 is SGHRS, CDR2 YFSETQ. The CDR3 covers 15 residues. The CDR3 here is CASSTSLQGMETQYF. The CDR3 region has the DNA TGCGCCAGCAGCACCTCCCTACAGGGTATGGAGACCCAGTACTTC.

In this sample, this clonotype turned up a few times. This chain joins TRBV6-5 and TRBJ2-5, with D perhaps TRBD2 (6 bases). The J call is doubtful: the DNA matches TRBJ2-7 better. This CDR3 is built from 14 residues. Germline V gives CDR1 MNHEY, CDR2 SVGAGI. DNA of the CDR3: TGTGCCAGCAGCTCGGTCGGGGGTATGTACGAGCAGTACTTC. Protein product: CASSSVGGMYEQYF.

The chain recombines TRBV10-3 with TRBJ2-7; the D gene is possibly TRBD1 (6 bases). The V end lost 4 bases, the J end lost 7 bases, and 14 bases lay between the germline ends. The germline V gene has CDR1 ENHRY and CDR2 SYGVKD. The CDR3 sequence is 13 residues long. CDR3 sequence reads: CAISGARGEEQYF. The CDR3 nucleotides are TGTGCCATCAGTGGTGCCAGGGGTGAGGAGCAGTACTTC.

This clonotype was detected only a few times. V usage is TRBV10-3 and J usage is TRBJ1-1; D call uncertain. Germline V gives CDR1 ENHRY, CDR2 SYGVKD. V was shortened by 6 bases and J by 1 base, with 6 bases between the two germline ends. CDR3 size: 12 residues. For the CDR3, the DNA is TGTGCCATCAGGACACAGAACACTGAAGCTTTCTTT. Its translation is CAIRTQNTEAFF.

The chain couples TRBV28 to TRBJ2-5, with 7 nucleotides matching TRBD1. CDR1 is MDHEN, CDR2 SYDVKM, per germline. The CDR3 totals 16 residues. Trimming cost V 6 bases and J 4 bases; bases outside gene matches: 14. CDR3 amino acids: CASSLYRGSAGETQYF. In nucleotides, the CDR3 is TGTGCCAGCAGCCTATACAGGGGATCGGCAGGAGAGACCCAGTACTTC.

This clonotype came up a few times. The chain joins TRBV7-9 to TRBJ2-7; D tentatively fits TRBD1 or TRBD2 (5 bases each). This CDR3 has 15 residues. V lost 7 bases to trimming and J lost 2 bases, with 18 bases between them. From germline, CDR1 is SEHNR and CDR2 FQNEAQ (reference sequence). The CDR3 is CASTIGTLKAYEQYF. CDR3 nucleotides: TGTGCCAGCACCATCGGGACCCTAAAGGCCTACGAGCAGTACTTC.

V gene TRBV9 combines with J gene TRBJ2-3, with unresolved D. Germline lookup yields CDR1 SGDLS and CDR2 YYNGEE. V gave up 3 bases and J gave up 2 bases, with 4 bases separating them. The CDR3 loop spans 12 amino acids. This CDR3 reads CASSENTDTQYF. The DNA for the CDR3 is TGTGCCAGCAGCGAGAACACAGATACGCAGTATTTT.

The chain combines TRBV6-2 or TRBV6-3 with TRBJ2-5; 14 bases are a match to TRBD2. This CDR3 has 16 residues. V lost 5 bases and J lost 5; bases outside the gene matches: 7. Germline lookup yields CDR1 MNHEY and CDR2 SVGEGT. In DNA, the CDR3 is TGTGCCAGCAGTGCCAGACTAGCGGGGGGGCTGGAGACCCAGTACTTC. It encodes CASSARLAGGLETQYF.

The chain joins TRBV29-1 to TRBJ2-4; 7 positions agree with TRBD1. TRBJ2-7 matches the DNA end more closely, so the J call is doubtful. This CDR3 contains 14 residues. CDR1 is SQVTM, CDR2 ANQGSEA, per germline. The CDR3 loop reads CSVLRQGIDSEQYF. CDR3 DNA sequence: TGCAGCGTTCTCAGACAGGGAATTGATAGCGAGCAGTACTTC.

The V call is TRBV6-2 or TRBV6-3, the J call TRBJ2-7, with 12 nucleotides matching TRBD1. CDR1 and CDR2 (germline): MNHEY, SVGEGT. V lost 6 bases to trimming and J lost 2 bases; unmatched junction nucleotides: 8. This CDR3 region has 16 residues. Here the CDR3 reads CASRDAGTGGAYEQYF. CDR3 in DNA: TGTGCCAGCAGAGACGCCGGGACAGGGGGCGCCTACGAGCAGTACTTC.

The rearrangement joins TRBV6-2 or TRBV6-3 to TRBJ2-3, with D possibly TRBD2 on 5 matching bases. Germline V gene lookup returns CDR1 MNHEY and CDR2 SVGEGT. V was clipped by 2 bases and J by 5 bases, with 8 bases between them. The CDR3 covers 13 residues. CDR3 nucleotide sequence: TGTGCCAGCAGTTACCCAGAGGGAGATACGCAGTATTTT. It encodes CASSYPEGDTQYF.

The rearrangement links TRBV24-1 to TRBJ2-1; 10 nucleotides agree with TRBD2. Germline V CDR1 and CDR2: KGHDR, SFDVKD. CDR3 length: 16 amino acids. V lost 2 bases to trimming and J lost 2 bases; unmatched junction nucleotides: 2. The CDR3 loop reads CATSDSLAGTYNEQFF. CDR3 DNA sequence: TGTGCCACCAGTGATTCACTAGCGGGGACCTACAATGAGCAGTTCTTC.

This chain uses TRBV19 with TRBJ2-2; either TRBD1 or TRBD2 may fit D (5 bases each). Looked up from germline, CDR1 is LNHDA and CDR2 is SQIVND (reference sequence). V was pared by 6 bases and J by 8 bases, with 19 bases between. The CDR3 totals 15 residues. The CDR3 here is CASRLGLGRTGELFF. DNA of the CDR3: TGTGCCAGTAGATTGGGCTTGGGACGAACAGGGGAGCTGTTTTTT.

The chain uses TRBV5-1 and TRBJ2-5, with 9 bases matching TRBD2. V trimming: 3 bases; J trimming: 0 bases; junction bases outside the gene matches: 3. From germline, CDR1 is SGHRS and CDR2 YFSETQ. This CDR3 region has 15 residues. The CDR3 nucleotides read TGCGCCAGCAGCTCTAGCGGGGCTTACCAAGAGACCCAGTACTTC. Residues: CASSSSGAYQETQYF. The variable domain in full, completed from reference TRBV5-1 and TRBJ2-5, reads KAGVTQTPRYLIKTRGQQVTLSCSPISGHRSVSWYQQTPGQGLQFLFEYFSETQRNKGNFPGRFSGRQFSNSRSEMNVSTLELGDSALYLCASSSSGAYQETQYFGPGTRLLVL.

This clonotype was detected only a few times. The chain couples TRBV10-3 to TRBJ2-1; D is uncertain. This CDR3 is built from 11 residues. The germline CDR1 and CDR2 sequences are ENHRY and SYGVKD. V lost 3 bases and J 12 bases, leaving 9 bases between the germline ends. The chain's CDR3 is CAISEGSGQFF. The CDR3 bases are TGTGCCATCAGTGAAGGGTCCGGGCAGTTCTTC.

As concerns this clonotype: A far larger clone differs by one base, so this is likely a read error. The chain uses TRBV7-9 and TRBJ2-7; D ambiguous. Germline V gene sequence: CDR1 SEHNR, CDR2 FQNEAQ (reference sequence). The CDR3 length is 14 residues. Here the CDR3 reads CASSLGTASCEQYF. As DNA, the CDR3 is TGTGCCAGCAGCTTAGGGACGGCCTCCTGCGAGCAGTACTTC.

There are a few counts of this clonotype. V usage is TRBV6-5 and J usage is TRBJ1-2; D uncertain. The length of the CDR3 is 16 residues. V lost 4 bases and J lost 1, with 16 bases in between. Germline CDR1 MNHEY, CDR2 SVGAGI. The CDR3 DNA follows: TGTGCCAGCAGTTCTCGTCGCCGGTATTATAACTATGGCTACACCTTC. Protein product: CASSSRRRYYNYGYTF.

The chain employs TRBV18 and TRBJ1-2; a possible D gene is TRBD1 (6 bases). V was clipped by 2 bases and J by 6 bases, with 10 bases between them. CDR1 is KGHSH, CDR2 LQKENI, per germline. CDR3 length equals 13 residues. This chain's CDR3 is CASSPSGADGYTF. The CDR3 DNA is TGTGCCAGCTCACCATCGGGGGCAGATGGCTACACCTTC.

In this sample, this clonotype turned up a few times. The CDR3 protein is CASSSRVIRWGNSPLHF. The CDR3 DNA sequence: TGTGCCAGCAGTTCCAGGGTCATTCGCTGGGGCAATTCACCCCTCCACTTT. The chain has TRBV12-3 or TRBV12-4 and TRBJ1-6, with D possibly TRBD1 on 5 matching bases. Deletions cut 4 bases from V and 7 bases from J, with 20 bases between. CDR3 length: 17 amino acids.

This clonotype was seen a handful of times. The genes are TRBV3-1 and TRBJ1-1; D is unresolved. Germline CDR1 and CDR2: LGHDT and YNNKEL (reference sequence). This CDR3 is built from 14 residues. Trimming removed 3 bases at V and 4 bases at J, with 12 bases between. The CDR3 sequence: CASSQPTRSTEAFF. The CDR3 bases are TGTGCCAGCAGCCAGCCGACAAGGAGCACTGAAGCTTTCTTT. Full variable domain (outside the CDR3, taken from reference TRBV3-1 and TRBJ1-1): DTAVSQTPKYLVTQMGNDKSIKCEQNLGHDTMYWYKQDSKKFLKIMFSYNNKELIINETVPNRFSPKSPDKAHLNLHINSLELGDSAVYFCASSQPTRSTEAFFGQGTRLTVV.

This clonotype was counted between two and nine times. CDR3 protein: CASSLIGLAEFDEQYF. CDR3 DNA: TGTGCCAGCAGCTTGATAGGGCTAGCGGAATTTGACGAGCAGTACTTC. The chain combines TRBV5-5 with TRBJ2-4; 7 bases are a match to TRBD2. The end of the DNA aligns better with TRBJ2-7, so the J call may be wrong. Looked up from germline, CDR1 is SGHKS and CDR2 is YYEKEE (reference sequence). The CDR3 sequence is 16 residues long.

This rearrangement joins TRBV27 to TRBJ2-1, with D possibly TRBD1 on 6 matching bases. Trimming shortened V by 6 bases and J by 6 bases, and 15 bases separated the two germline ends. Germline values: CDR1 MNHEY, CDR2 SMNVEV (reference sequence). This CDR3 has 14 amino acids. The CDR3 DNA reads TGTGCCAGCAGATCCTTGGGGACATCCAATGAGCAGTTCTTC. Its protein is CASRSLGTSNEQFF.

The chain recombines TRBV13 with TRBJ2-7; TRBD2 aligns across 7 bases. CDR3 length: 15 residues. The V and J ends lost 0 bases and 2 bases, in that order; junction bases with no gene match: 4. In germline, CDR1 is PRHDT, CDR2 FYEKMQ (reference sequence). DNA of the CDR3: TGTGCCAGCAGCTTAGGGCGGGGGTTAACCTACGAGCAGTACTTC. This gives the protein CASSLGRGLTYEQYF.

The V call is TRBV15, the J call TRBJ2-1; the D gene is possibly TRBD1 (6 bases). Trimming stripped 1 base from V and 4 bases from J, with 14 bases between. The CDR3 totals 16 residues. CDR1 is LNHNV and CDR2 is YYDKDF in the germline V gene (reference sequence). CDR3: CATSRGSQGLYNEQFF. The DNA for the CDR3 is TGTGCCACCAGCAGAGGCTCACAGGGATTATACAATGAGCAGTTCTTC.

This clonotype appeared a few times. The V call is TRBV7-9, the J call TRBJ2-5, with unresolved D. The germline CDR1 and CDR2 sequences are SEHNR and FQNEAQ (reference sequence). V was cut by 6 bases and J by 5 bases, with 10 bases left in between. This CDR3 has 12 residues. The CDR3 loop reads CASRWNFETQYF. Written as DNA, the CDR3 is TGTGCCAGCAGATGGAACTTTGAGACCCAGTACTTC.

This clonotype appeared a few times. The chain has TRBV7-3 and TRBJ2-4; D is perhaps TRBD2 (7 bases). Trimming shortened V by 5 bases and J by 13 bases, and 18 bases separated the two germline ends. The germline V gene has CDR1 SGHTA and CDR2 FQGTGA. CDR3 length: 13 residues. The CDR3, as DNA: TGTGCCAGCAGCAAGGGGGGGCAAGAGGCCCAGTACTTC. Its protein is CASSKGGQEAQYF.